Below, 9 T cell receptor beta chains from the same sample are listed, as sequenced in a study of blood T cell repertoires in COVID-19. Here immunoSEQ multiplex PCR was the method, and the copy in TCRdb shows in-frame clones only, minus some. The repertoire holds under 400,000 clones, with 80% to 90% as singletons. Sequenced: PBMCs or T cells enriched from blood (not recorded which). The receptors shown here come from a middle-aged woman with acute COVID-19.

For the CDR3, the DNA is TGTGCCACCGCTGCGGCGCCAACTAATGAAAAACTGTTTTTT. It translates to CATAAAPTNEKLFF. The V and J genes are TRBV10-3 and TRBJ1-4; no clear D gene. This CDR3 has 14 residues. The V end was cut by 10 bases, the J end by 0 bases, with 12 bases between. CDR1 and CDR2 from the germline V gene are ENHRY and SYGVKD.

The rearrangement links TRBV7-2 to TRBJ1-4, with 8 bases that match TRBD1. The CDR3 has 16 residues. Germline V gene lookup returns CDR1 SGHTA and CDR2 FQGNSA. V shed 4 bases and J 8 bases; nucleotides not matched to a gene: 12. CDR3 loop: CASSSYLTGAGEKLFF. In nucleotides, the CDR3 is TGTGCCAGCAGCTCCTACTTGACAGGGGCGGGGGAAAAACTGTTTTTT.

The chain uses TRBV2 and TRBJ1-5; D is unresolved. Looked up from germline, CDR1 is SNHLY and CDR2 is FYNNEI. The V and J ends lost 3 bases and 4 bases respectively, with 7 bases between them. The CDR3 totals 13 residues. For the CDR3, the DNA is TGTGCCAGCAGTGACCGGGGAAATCAGCCCCAGCATTTT. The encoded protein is CASSDRGNQPQHF. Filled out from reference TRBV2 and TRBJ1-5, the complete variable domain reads EPEVTQTPSHQVTQMGQEVILRCVPISNHLYFYWYRQILGQKVEFLVSFYNNEISEKSEIFDDQFSVERPDGSNFTLKIRSTKLEDSAMYFCASSDRGNQPQHFGDGTRLSIL.

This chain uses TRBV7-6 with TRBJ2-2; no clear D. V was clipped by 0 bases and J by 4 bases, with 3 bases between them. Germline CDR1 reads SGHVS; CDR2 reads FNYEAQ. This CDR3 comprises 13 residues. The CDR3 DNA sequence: TGTGCCAGCAGCTTAGCCTCCACCGGGGAGCTGTTTTTT. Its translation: CASSLASTGELFF.

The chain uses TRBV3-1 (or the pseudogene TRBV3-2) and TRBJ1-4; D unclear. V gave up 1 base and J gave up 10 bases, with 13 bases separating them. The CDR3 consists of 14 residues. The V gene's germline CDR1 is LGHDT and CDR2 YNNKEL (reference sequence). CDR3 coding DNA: TGTGCCAGCAGCCAAGGAGGGTCCGCAGGAAAACTGTTTTTT. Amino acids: CASSQGGSAGKLFF.

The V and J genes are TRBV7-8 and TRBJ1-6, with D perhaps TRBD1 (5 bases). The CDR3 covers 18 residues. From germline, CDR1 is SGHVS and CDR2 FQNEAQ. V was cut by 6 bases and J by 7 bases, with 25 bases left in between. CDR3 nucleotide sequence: TGTGCCAGCAGTCCCCCCGGGTATCGCAGGGCGGGGAATTCACCCCTCCACTTT. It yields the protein CASSPPGYRRAGNSPLHF.

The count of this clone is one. The CDR3 loop reads CASSSRSVPWAGNTIYF. In nucleotides, the CDR3 is TGTGCCAGCAGCTCCAGGTCCGTACCTTGGGCTGGAAACACCATATATTTT. V gene TRBV7-2 combines with J gene TRBJ1-3, with unresolved D. The V gene's germline CDR1 is SGHTA and CDR2 FQGNSA. The CDR3 is made up of 17 amino acids. V was trimmed by 4 bases and J by 2 bases, leaving 18 bases between them.

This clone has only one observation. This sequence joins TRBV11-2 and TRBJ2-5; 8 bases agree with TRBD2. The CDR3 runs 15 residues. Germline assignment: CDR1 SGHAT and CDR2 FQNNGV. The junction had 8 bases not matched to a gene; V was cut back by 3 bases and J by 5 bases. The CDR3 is CASSLLAGEGETQYF. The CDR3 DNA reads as TGTGCCAGCAGCTTGCTAGCGGGCGAGGGCGAGACCCAGTACTTC.

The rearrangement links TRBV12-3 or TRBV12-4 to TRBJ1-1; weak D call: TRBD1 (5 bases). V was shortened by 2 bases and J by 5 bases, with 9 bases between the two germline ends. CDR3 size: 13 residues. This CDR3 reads CASSLLRGTEAFF. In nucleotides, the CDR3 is TGTGCCAGCAGTTTACTCCGGGGGACTGAAGCTTTCTTT.